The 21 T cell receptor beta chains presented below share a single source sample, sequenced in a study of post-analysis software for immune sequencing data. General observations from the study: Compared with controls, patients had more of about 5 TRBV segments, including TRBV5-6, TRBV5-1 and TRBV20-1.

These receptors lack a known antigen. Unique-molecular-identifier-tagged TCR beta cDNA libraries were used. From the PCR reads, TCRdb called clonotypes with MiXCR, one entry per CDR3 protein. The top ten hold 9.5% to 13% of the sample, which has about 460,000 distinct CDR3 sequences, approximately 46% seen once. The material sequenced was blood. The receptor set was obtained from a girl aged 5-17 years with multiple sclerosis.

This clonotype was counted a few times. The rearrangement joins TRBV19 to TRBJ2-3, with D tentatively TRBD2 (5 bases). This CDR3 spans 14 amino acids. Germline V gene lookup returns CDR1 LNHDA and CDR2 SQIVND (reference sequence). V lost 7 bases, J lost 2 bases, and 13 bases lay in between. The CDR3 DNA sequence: TGTGCCAGTAACCCAGAGGGCTTCACAGATACGCAGTATTTT. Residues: CASNPEGFTDTQYF.

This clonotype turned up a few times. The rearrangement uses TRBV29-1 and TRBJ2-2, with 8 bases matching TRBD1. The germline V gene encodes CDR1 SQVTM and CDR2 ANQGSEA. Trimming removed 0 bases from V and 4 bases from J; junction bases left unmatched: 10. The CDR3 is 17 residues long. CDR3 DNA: TGCAGCGTTGAAGATCAGAAGGGACAGGCGGGCACCGGGGAGCTGTTTTTT. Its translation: CSVEDQKGQAGTGELFF.

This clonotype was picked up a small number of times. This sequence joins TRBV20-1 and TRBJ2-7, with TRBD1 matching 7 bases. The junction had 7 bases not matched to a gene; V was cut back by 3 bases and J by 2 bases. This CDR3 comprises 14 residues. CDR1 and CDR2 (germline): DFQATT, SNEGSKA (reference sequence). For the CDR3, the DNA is TGCAGTGCTAGGGTAAAGGGGGCCACCTACGAGCAGTACTTC. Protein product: CSARVKGATYEQYF.

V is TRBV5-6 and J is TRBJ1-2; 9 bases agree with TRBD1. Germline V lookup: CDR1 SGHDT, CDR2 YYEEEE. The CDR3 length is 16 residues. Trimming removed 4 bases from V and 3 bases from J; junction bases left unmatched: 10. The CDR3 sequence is CASSALQGAVHYGYTF. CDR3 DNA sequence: TGTGCCAGCAGCGCCTTACAGGGGGCGGTTCACTATGGCTACACCTTC. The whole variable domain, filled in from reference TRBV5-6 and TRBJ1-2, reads DAGVTQSPTHLIKTRGQQVTLRCSPKSGHDTVSWYQQALGQGPQFIFQYYEEEERQRGNFPDRFSGHQFPNYSSELNVNALLLGDSALYLCASSALQGAVHYGYTFGSGTRLTVV.

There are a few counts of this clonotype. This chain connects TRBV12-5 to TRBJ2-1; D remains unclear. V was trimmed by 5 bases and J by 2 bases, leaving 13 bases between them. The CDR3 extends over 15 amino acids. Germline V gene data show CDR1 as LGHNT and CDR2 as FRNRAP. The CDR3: CASGLAKGPYNEQFF. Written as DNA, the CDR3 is TGTGCTAGTGGTCTCGCCAAAGGACCCTACAATGAGCAGTTCTTC.

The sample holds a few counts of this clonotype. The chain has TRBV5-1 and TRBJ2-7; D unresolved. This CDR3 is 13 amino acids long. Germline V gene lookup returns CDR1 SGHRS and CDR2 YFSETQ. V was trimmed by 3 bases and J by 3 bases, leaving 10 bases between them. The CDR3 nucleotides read TGCGCCAGCAGCTCGCGGACGAACTACGAGCAGTACTTC. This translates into CASSSRTNYEQYF. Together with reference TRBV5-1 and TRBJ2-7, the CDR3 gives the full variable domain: KAGVTQTPRYLIKTRGQQVTLSCSPISGHRSVSWYQQTPGQGLQFLFEYFSETQRNKGNFPGRFSGRQFSNSRSEMNVSTLELGDSALYLCASSSRTNYEQYFGPGTRLTVT.

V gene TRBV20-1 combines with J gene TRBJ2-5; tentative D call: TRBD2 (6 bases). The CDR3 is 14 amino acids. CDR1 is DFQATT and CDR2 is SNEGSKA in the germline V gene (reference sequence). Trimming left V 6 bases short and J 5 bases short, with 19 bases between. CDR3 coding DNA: TGCAGTGCCCCCTGGGTAGCGGAGGGGGAGACCCAGTACTTC. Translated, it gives CSAPWVAEGETQYF.

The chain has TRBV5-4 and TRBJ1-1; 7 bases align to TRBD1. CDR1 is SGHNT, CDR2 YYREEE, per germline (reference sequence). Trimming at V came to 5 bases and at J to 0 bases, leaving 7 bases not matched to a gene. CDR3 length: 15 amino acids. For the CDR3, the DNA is TGTGCCAGCAGTTGGGACAGCCTTATGAACACTGAAGCTTTCTTT. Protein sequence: CASSWDSLMNTEAFF. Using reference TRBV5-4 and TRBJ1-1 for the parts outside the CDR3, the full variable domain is ETGVTQSPTHLIKTRGQQVTLRCSSQSGHNTVSWYQQALGQGPQFIFQYYREEENGRGNFPPRFSGLQFPNYSSELNVNALELDDSALYLCASSWDSLMNTEAFFGQGTRLTVV.

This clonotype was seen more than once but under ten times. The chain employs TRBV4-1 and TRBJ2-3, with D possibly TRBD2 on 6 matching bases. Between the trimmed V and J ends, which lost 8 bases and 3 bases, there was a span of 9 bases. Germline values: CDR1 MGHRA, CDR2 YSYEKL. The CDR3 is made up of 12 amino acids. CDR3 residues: CASEGRTDTQYF. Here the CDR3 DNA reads TGCGCCAGCGAAGGGAGGACAGATACGCAGTATTTT.

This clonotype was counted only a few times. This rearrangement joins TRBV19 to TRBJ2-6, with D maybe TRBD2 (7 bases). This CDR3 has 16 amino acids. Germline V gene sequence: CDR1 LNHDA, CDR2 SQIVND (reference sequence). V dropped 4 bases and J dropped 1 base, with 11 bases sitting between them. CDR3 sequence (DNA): TGTGCCAGTAGTACGGGGGGCGATTCTGGGGCCAACGTCCTGACTTTC. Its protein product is CASSTGGDSGANVLTF.

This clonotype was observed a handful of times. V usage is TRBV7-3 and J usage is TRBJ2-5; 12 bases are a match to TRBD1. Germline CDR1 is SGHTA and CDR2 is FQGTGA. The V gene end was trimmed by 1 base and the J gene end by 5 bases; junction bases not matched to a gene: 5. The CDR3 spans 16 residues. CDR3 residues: CASSLRPGQGAETQYF. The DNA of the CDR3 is TGTGCCAGCAGCTTAAGGCCGGGACAGGGGGCGGAGACCCAGTACTTC.

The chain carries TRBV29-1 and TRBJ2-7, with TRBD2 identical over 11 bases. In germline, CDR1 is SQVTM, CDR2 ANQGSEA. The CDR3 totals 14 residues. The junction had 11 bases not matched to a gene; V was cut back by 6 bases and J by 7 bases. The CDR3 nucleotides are TGCAGCGTGACGTCACTAGCGGGAGTCGGAGAGCAGTACTTC. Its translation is CSVTSLAGVGEQYF.

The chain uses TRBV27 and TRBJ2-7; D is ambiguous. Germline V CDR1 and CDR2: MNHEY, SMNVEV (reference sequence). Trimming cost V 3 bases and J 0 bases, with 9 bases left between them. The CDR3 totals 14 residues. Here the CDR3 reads CASSLGQLSYEQYF. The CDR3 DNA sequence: TGTGCCAGCAGTTTGGGTCAGCTCTCCTACGAGCAGTACTTC.

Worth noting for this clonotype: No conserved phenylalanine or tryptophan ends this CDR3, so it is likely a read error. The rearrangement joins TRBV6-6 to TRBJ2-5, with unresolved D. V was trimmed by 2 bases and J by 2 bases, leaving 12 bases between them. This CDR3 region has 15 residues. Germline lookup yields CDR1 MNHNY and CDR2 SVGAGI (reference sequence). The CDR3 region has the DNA TGTGCCAGCAGTTACGGGGTGGAGTTACAAGAGACCCAGTACTGC. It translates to CASSYGVELQETQYC.

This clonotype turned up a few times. CDR3 region: CAISESVETQYF. CDR3 bases: TGTGCCATCAGTGAGTCTGTGGAGACCCAGTACTTC. The chain recombines TRBV10-3 with TRBJ2-5; D gene unclear. The germline gives CDR1 ENHRY, CDR2 SYGVKD. The CDR3 sequence is 12 residues long. Trimming removed 0 bases from V and 5 bases from J, with 4 bases in between.

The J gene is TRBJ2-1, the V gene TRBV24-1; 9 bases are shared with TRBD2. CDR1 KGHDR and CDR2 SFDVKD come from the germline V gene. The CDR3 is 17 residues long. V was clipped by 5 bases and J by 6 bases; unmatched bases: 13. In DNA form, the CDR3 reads TGTGCCACCAGTGCCCTCCTGACTTGCGGGAGGGGCAATGAGCAGTTCTTC. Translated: CATSALLTCGRGNEQFF.

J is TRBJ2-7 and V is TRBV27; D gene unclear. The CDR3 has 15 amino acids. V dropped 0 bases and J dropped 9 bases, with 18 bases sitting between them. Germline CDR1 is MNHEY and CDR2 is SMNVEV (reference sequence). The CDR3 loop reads CASSLSSAGLTGQYF. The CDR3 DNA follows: TGTGCCAGCAGTTTATCGTCGGCAGGTCTTACGGGGCAGTACTTC.

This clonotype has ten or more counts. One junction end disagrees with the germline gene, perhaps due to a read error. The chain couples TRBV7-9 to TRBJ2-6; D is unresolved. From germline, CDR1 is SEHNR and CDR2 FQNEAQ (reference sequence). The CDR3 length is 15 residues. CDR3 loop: CASSLAVSGANVLTF. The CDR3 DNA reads TGCGCCAGCAGCTTGGCCGTGTCTGGGGCCAACGTCCTGACTTTC.

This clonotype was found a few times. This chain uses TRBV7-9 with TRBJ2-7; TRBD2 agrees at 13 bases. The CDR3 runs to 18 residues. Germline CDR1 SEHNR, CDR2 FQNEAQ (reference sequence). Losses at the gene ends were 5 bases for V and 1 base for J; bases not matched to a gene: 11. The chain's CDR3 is CASSGTSGTGMGSYEQYF. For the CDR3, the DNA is TGTGCCAGCAGCGGGACTAGCGGGACTGGGATGGGATCCTACGAGCAGTACTTC.

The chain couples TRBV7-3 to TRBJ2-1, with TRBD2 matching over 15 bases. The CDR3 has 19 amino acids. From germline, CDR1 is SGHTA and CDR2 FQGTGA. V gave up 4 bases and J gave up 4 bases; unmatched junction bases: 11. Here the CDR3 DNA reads TGTGCCAGCAGCTCAACGGGACTAGCGGGAGGCCCCGAATACAATGAGCAGTTCTTC. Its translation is CASSSTGLAGGPEYNEQFF.

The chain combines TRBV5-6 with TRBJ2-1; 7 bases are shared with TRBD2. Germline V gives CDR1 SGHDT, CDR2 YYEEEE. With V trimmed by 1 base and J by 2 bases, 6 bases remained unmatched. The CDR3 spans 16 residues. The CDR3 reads CASSLIAGDPYNEQFF. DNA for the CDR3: TGTGCCAGCAGCTTGATTGCGGGAGACCCCTACAATGAGCAGTTCTTC.